Below are 22 T cell receptor beta chains sequenced from a single sample in a study of T cells in Graves' hyperthyroidism and ophthalmopathy (dated by TCRdb to between 2017 and 2020). Libraries were built with multiplex PCR. For sequencing, an Illumina HiSeq 2000 was employed. TCR beta CDR3 regions were amplified from RNA transcripts. The first round of RT-PCR for the TCR CDR3 was performed with the HTBI primer set and the Qiagen OneStep RT-PCR kit. TCRdb reran the public reads through fastp at Q25 and MiXCR, keeping productive beta chains. Rows merge per CDR3 protein into single entries with the most common DNA and genes. Recorded for this sample are about 360,000 distinct CDR3 sequences; 25% of them occurred a single time. Less than 85% of the sample belongs to the ten largest clones. Sequenced: blood. Source of these receptors: a man aged 50 to 60 with Graves' hyperthyroidism.

The chain has TRBV7-3 and TRBJ2-7; the match to TRBD1 covers 11 bases. Germline V CDR1 and CDR2: SGHTA, FQGTGA. J lost 4 bases, V lost 4 bases, and 6 bases had no gene match. CDR3 length equals 15 residues. CDR3 protein: CASSSWTGGLYEQYF. CDR3 in DNA: TGTGCCAGCAGCTCATGGACAGGGGGCTTATACGAGCAGTACTTC. Together with reference TRBV7-3 and TRBJ2-7, the CDR3 gives the full variable domain: GAGVSQTPSNKVTEKGKYVELRCDPISGHTALYWYRQSLGQGPEFLIYFQGTGAADDSGLPNDRFFAVRPEGSVSTLKIQRTERGDSAVYLCASSSWTGGLYEQYFGPGTRLTVT.

A few counts support this clonotype. This rearrangement joins TRBV7-9 to TRBJ1-2; D is unclear. Trimming cost V 5 bases and J 6 bases, with 10 bases left between them. The germline V gene has CDR1 SEHNR and CDR2 FQNEAQ (reference sequence). This CDR3 spans 12 amino acids. The CDR3 DNA reads TGTGCCAGCAGCCTAGGGCTAAATGGCTACACCTTC. Translated: CASSLGLNGYTF.

The chain carries TRBV6-5 and TRBJ2-6; D remains ambiguous. Per germline, CDR1 MNHEY and CDR2 SVGAGI. The V end lost 2 bases, the J end lost 0 bases, and 2 bases lay between the germline ends. The CDR3 loop spans 14 amino acids. The CDR3 reads CASSYLSGANVLTF. CDR3 DNA: TGTGCCAGCAGTTACCTCTCTGGGGCCAACGTCCTGACTTTC.

In this sample, this clonotype turned up a few times. This sequence joins TRBV9 and TRBJ2-1; 15 nucleotides match TRBD2. Germline trimming cut 4 bases from V and 1 base from J; bases unmatched to any gene: 6. Germline V lookup: CDR1 SGDLS, CDR2 YYNGEE. This CDR3 spans 18 amino acids. The CDR3 DNA reads TGTGCCAGCAGCCTTGGACTAGCGGGAGGGCCGTCCTACAATGAGCAGTTCTTC. Its translation is CASSLGLAGGPSYNEQFF.

The chain joins TRBV10-2 to TRBJ2-7; D gene unclear. This CDR3 is built from 15 residues. V lost 7 bases, J lost 4 bases, and 20 bases lay in between. Germline lookup yields CDR1 WSHSY and CDR2 SAAADI. CDR3 loop: CASTPPAVKGYEQYF. The CDR3 nucleotides read TGCGCCAGCACCCCTCCAGCCGTTAAGGGTTACGAGCAGTACTTC.

The CDR3 sequence: CASTTGSGERELFF. The CDR3 DNA is TGTGCCAGCACCACTGGGTCGGGGGAGAGGGAGCTGTTTTTT. This chain links TRBV6-1 with TRBJ2-2, with a weak D call TRBD2 (6 bases). CDR3 length: 14 residues. V was clipped by 7 bases and J by 9 bases, with 18 bases between them. From germline, CDR1 is MNHNS and CDR2 SASEGT.

The chain couples TRBV7-2 to TRBJ1-2, with D possibly being TRBD1 (5 bases). Germline assignment: CDR1 SGHTA and CDR2 FQGNSA. Deletions cut 1 base from V and 4 bases from J, with 10 bases between. The CDR3 totals 14 residues. As DNA, the CDR3 is TGTGCCAGCAGCTTAGGACTAGGGGCCTATGGCTACACCTTC. Amino acid sequence: CASSLGLGAYGYTF.

This clonotype appeared many times. This chain joins TRBV10-3 and TRBJ1-5, with TRBD1 matching over 9 bases. The CDR3 sequence is 14 residues long. Trimming removed 3 bases from V and 4 bases from J; junction bases left unmatched: 1. From germline, CDR1 is ENHRY and CDR2 SYGVKD. The CDR3: CAISEGQGNQPQHF. CDR3 nucleotides: TGTGCCATCAGTGAAGGACAGGGGAATCAGCCCCAGCATTTT.

This clonotype was seen ten or more times. The chain employs TRBV7-8 and TRBJ2-7; D remains ambiguous. Germline V gene data show CDR1 as SGHVS and CDR2 as FQNEAQ. Trimming shortened V by 0 bases and J by 5 bases, and 8 bases separated the two germline ends. The CDR3 is 13 residues long. This CDR3 is CASSLAVIDEQYF. CDR3 bases: TGTGCCAGCAGCTTAGCGGTCATCGACGAGCAGTACTTC.

V usage is TRBV29-1 and J usage is TRBJ2-2; D not resolved. V lost 7 bases to trimming and J lost 3 bases, with 12 bases between them. Germline CDR1 and CDR2: SQVTM and ANQGSEA. This CDR3 has 13 residues. CDR3 region: CSGKDPYTGELFF. In nucleotides, the CDR3 is TGCAGCGGTAAGGACCCTTACACCGGGGAGCTGTTTTTT.

This clonotype turned up a few times. V gene TRBV5-1 combines with J gene TRBJ2-1; perhaps D is TRBD1 or TRBD2 (5 bases each). This CDR3 spans 12 amino acids. With 6 bases removed from V and 3 bases from J, the gap between germline ends came to 7 bases. CDR1 is SGHRS and CDR2 is YFSETQ in the germline V gene. The CDR3, as DNA: TGCGCCAGCATGGGGGACTACAATGAGCAGTTCTTC. The encoded protein is CASMGDYNEQFF.

The chain combines TRBV28 with TRBJ2-7; 11 bases are a match to TRBD2. J was trimmed by 4 bases and V by 5 bases; bases with no gene match: 7. The CDR3 spans 15 residues. Looked up from germline, CDR1 is MDHEN and CDR2 is SYDVKM. Here the CDR3 reads CASSTTTSGKYEQYF. CDR3 coding DNA: TGTGCCAGCAGTACGACGACTAGCGGGAAATACGAGCAGTACTTC.

The gene calls are TRBV3-1 and TRBJ2-2, with 9 positions matching TRBD2. V was pared by 1 base and J by 5 bases, with 2 bases of the junction left unmatched. From germline, CDR1 is LGHDT and CDR2 YNNKEL (reference sequence). CDR3 length: 15 amino acids. The CDR3 here is CASSQVAGATGELFF. CDR3 in DNA: TGTGCCAGCAGCCAAGTAGCGGGAGCGACCGGGGAGCTGTTTTTT.

This clonotype turned up a few times. The rearrangement joins TRBV29-1 to TRBJ2-5; D not certain. V lost 2 bases and J lost 3, with 19 bases in between. CDR1 and CDR2 from the germline V gene are SQVTM and ANQGSEA. CDR3 length equals 16 residues. The CDR3 DNA is TGCAGCGTTGAAACCCTTCAGGCAGGCTCAGAAGAGACCCAGTACTTC. This sequence encodes CSVETLQAGSEETQYF.

This clonotype was seen a few times. The genes are TRBV20-1 and TRBJ1-6, with TRBD1 as a possible D gene (6 bases). V was pared by 7 bases and J by 5 bases, with 18 bases between. The length of the CDR3 is 15 residues. The V gene's germline CDR1 is DFQATT and CDR2 SNEGSKA (reference sequence). The CDR3 nucleotides read TGCAGTGGCCAAGAATTAGGACAGCATAATTCACCCCTCCACTTT. Protein product: CSGQELGQHNSPLHF.

The sample holds many counts of this clonotype. The chain uses TRBV27 and TRBJ2-1; 11 bases align to TRBD2. Germline values: CDR1 MNHEY, CDR2 SMNVEV (reference sequence). Trimming cost V 1 base and J 7 bases; bases outside gene matches: 6. CDR3 length equals 16 residues. Written as DNA, the CDR3 is TGTGCCAGCAGTTTATATACTAGCGGGAGTAGGAATGAGCAGTTCTTC. This encodes CASSLYTSGSRNEQFF.

This clonotype was counted a few times. DNA for the CDR3: TGTGCCACCAGTGATTTATCCGGGGGAAACACCGGGGAGCTGTTTTTT. This encodes CATSDLSGGNTGELFF. The chain combines TRBV24-1 with TRBJ2-2, with D maybe TRBD2 (6 bases). The CDR3 has 16 residues. V gave up 1 base and J gave up 2 bases, with 10 bases separating them. The germline V gene has CDR1 KGHDR and CDR2 SFDVKD.

This clonotype was observed a handful of times. The gene calls are TRBV6-1 and TRBJ2-6, with unresolved D. With 8 bases removed from V and 0 bases from J, the gap between germline ends came to 11 bases. CDR3 length: 15 amino acids. Germline values: CDR1 MNHNS, CDR2 SASEGT. The CDR3 DNA is TGTGCCAGCGGAGAAGGGTTCTCTGGGGCCAACGTCCTGACTTTC. It codes for CASGEGFSGANVLTF.

This clonotype appeared once. This chain links TRBV7-2 with TRBJ2-3, with D perhaps assigned TRBD1 or TRBD2 (5 bases each). Germline V gene lookup returns CDR1 SGHTA and CDR2 FQGNSA. With 6 bases removed from V and 4 bases from J, the gap between germline ends came to 14 bases. The CDR3 spans 14 residues. The CDR3 nucleotides are TGTGCCAGCAGTTGGGGACCAGCCGCAGATACGCAGTATTTT. This encodes CASSWGPAADTQYF.

This clonotype showed up just a few times. The rearrangement uses TRBV5-1 and TRBJ2-7; the D call may be TRBD1 or TRBD2 (7 bases each). V lost 7 bases and J lost 6, with 14 bases in between. The V gene's germline CDR1 is SGHRS and CDR2 YFSETQ. CDR3 size: 12 residues. CDR3 sequence: CASAGGEGEQYF. In nucleotides, the CDR3 is TGCGCCAGCGCAGGGGGGGAAGGCGAGCAGTACTTC.

This clonotype was counted a single time. This chain joins TRBV9 and TRBJ2-7, with 7 bases that match TRBD2. This CDR3 region has 14 residues. The germline gives CDR1 SGDLS, CDR2 YYNGEE. The junction had 6 bases not matched to a gene; V was cut back by 0 bases and J by 6 bases. For the CDR3, the DNA is TGTGCCAGCAGCGTAGCTCCTAGCGGAGGCGAGCAGTACTTC. Encoded protein: CASSVAPSGGEQYF.

This clonotype appeared once. This CDR3 is CSVTEGYGYTF. CDR3 nucleotides: TGCAGCGTTACAGAGGGCTATGGCTACACCTTC. V and J are TRBV29-1 and TRBJ1-2; D call uncertain. Looked up from germline, CDR1 is SQVTM and CDR2 is ANQGSEA. V lost 5 bases, J lost 4 bases, and 8 bases lay in between. The length of the CDR3 is 11 residues.